The 18 T cell receptor beta chains below all came from one sample that was sequenced in a study of response to subunit inactivated influenza vaccine. TCRdb reprocessed the RT-PCR reads with MiXCR, giving one entry per CDR3 protein. The sample shows 200,000 to 300,000 distinct CDR3 sequences, 10% to 15% of them seen only once. Specimen: non-naive T cells sorted from PBMCs, collected 14 to 15 days before vaccination. These receptor sequences come from a man in his fifties or sixties who received an inactivated influenza vaccine.

The chain couples TRBV29-1 to TRBJ2-7; D call uncertain. The CDR3 covers 11 residues. Germline CDR1 and CDR2: SQVTM and ANQGSEA. With 4 bases removed from V and 9 bases from J, the gap between germline ends came to 13 bases. CDR3 bases: TGCAGCGTTGGATCCAGCGCTACGCAGTACTTC. Its protein product is CSVGSSATQYF.

The chain uses TRBV5-1 and TRBJ2-7; 14 nucleotides agree with TRBD2. Per the germline V gene, CDR1 is SGHRS and CDR2 is YFSETQ. The CDR3 totals 15 residues. Trimming removed 3 bases from V and 3 bases from J; junction bases left unmatched: 2. The CDR3 sequence is CASSSGTSGGYEQYF. The DNA of the CDR3 is TGCGCCAGCAGCTCCGGGACTAGCGGGGGCTACGAGCAGTACTTC.

This clonotype has at least ten counts. The chain has TRBV20-1 and TRBJ2-5; 10 bases are a match to TRBD1. With 0 bases clipped from V and 5 bases from J, the junction kept 3 bases outside the gene matches. The CDR3 has 14 residues. Per germline, CDR1 DFQATT and CDR2 SNEGSKA (reference sequence). The CDR3 DNA is TGCAGTGCTAGAGACCGACAGGGGGCTGAGACCCAGTACTTC. It is translated as CSARDRQGAETQYF.

V is TRBV6-2 or TRBV6-3 and J is TRBJ2-1; TRBD2 matches at 11 bases. Germline V gene data show CDR1 as MNHEY and CDR2 as SVGEGT. The CDR3 length is 14 residues. V gave up 8 bases and J gave up 7 bases; unmatched junction bases: 7. CDR3 protein: CASGLAGGTNEQFF. In nucleotides, the CDR3 is TGTGCCAGCGGGCTAGCGGGAGGAACGAATGAGCAGTTCTTC.

The chain has TRBV20-1 and TRBJ2-3; 11 nucleotides match TRBD2. The germline V gene has CDR1 DFQATT and CDR2 SNEGSKA (reference sequence). There are 18 residues in the CDR3. V shed 6 bases, J shed 0 bases, and the junction held 14 bases outside the gene matches. The CDR3 region is CSAIPIAGGSTSTDTQYF. CDR3 nucleotide sequence: TGCAGTGCGATCCCCATAGCGGGAGGGTCTACTAGCACAGATACGCAGTATTTT.

This clonotype has just a few counts. The chain has TRBV5-1 and TRBJ1-2, with 7 bases matching TRBD1. V shed 0 bases and J 2 bases; nucleotides not matched to a gene: 1. The CDR3 is 14 amino acids. CDR1 and CDR2 (germline): SGHRS, YFSETQ. The CDR3 DNA is TGCGCCAGCAGCTTGGCGACAGGGAACTATGGCTACACCTTC. Protein: CASSLATGNYGYTF.

This clonotype was seen repeatedly, ten times or more. The chain is built from TRBV11-2 and TRBJ2-1; D is perhaps TRBD1 or TRBD2 (9 bases each). Trimming shortened V by 5 bases and J by 8 bases, and 19 bases separated the two germline ends. The CDR3 sequence is 15 residues long. Germline CDR1 and CDR2: SGHAT and FQNNGV. Here the CDR3 DNA reads TGTGCCAGCAGCCGTACAGGGGGCGGGAGGGATGAGCAGTTCTTC. Protein sequence: CASSRTGGGRDEQFF.

This rearrangement joins TRBV7-9 to TRBJ2-3; 7 nucleotides align to TRBD2. Germline lookup yields CDR1 SEHNR and CDR2 FQNEAQ (reference sequence). The CDR3 runs to 13 residues. After removal of 5 bases from V and 5 bases from J, the junction contained 4 bases not matched to a gene. CDR3 coding DNA: TGTGCCAGCAGCCCGACGGGAGGAGATACGCAGTATTTT. Amino acids: CASSPTGGDTQYF.

This clonotype has a count of ten or more. The chain uses TRBV5-1 and TRBJ1-1; no definite D call. V shed 1 base and J shed 3 bases, with 7 bases lying between them. There are 13 residues in the CDR3. Germline CDR1 reads SGHRS; CDR2 reads YFSETQ. CDR3 coding DNA: TGCGCCAGCAGCTTGACAAGGGACACTGAAGCTTTCTTT. Its translation is CASSLTRDTEAFF.

This clonotype was detected a few times. CDR3 sequence: CASSREGTSGVVQGETQYF. The CDR3 nucleotides read TGCGCCAGCAGCCGAGAAGGGACTAGCGGGGTCGTCCAGGGGGAGACCCAGTACTTC. The chain links TRBV4-1 to TRBJ2-5; 13 bases agree with TRBD2. V gave up 4 bases and J gave up 5 bases; unmatched junction bases: 16. The CDR3 contains 19 residues. The germline CDR1 and CDR2 sequences are MGHRA and YSYEKL.

The gene calls are TRBV6-1 and TRBJ1-1; D is uncertain. The CDR3 is made up of 13 amino acids. V was cut by 8 bases and J by 0 bases, with 10 bases left in between. Looked up from germline, CDR1 is MNHNS and CDR2 is SASEGT. Here the CDR3 DNA reads TGTGCCAGCGGAAGGGCGGTGAACACTGAAGCTTTCTTT. Its translation: CASGRAVNTEAFF.

This clonotype has just a few counts. The chain joins TRBV6-7 to TRBJ1-5; D unclear. TRBV6-7 is assigned to the ORF class and has an uncertain function. Trimming left V 0 bases short and J 0 bases short, with 6 bases between. CDR3 length: 15 residues. The CDR3 DNA follows: TGTGCCAGCAGTTACTCGCGTCCTAGCAATCAGCCCCAGCATTTT. Translating gives CASSYSRPSNQPQHF.

This clonotype was counted only a few times. This chain joins TRBV5-1 and TRBJ2-1; 8 bases are a match to TRBD1. The germline CDR1 and CDR2 sequences are SGHRS and YFSETQ. With V trimmed by 0 bases and J by 8 bases, 10 bases remained unmatched. The CDR3 sequence is 16 residues long. Written as DNA, the CDR3 is TGCGCCAGCAGCTTGGGCCAGGGGGCCCCGGGTGATGAGCAGTTCTTC. It is translated as CASSLGQGAPGDEQFF.

This clonotype has just a few counts. J is TRBJ2-1 and V is TRBV4-1; TRBD1 agrees at 11 bases. The CDR3 has 18 residues. J lost 9 bases, V lost 1 base, and 14 bases had no gene match. CDR1 MGHRA and CDR2 YSYEKL come from the germline V gene. The CDR3 reads CASSQVQIRDRGGSEQFF. DNA for the CDR3: TGCGCCAGCAGCCAAGTCCAAATCCGGGACAGGGGGGGGAGTGAGCAGTTCTTC.

J is TRBJ2-5 and V is TRBV12-3 or TRBV12-4; D is ambiguous. V was pared by 5 bases and J by 5 bases, with 15 bases between. The CDR3 runs 14 residues. The CDR3 sequence is CASSDQRSEETQYF. For the CDR3, the DNA is TGTGCCAGCAGTGATCAGCGATCTGAGGAGACCCAGTACTTC.

This clonotype showed up many times. This rearrangement joins TRBV12-3 or TRBV12-4 to TRBJ2-1, with TRBD2 matching 11 bases. The CDR3 totals 15 residues. V trimming: 6 bases; J trimming: 6 bases; junction bases outside the gene matches: 7. This chain's CDR3 is CASSNLAGGSNEQFF. CDR3 DNA: TGTGCCAGCAGCAATCTAGCGGGGGGTAGCAATGAGCAGTTCTTC.

V usage is TRBV11-2 and J usage is TRBJ2-3; D unclear. The V end lost 3 bases, the J end lost 4 bases, and 5 bases lay between the germline ends. The germline CDR1 and CDR2 sequences are SGHAT and FQNNGV. This CDR3 is 12 amino acids long. Here the CDR3 reads CASSFEADTQYF. The CDR3 DNA sequence: TGTGCCAGCAGCTTCGAAGCAGATACGCAGTATTTT.

This rearrangement joins TRBV7-2 to TRBJ1-6; D perhaps matches TRBD1 (5 bases). V dropped 4 bases and J dropped 12 bases, with 22 bases sitting between them. The germline CDR1 and CDR2 sequences are SGHTA and FQGNSA. CDR3 length: 16 amino acids. The CDR3 spells CASSSSTNYRGVPLHF. CDR3 sequence (DNA): TGTGCCAGCAGCTCCTCCACCAACTATAGGGGAGTACCCCTCCACTTT.